A selection of T cell receptor beta chains follows, all from one sample in a study of glioma-infiltrating T cells after dendritic cell vaccination. The table came from immunoSEQ multiplex PCR; TCRdb's copy has only in-frame clones and leaves some out. The repertoire includes fewer than 85,000 clones, around 90% of them detected once, and approximately 3.4% sits in the top ten. The sequencing here drew on blood, taken before dendritic cell vaccination. The receptors were sampled from a human donor with glioblastoma. Both conserved end residues are part of each CDR3. D genes are given only for firm matches. Size tells how often a clone was seen (once, few, many) or the class of an expanded clone, and some rows leave it out.

v_gene: TRBV2
j_gene: TRBJ1-6
d_gene: NA
abundance: NA
CDR3nt: TGTGCCAGCAGTGAAGCGGAGAATTCACCCCTCCACTTT
CDR3aa: CASSEAENSPLHF

v_gene: TRBV19
j_gene: TRBJ1-5
d_gene: TRBD1
abundance: NA
CDR3nt: TGTGCCAGTAGTCAGTCCCGGGACAGGGGGCTTCAGCCCCAGCATTTT
CDR3aa: CASSQSRDRGLQPQHF

v_gene: TRBV18
j_gene: TRBJ2-7
d_gene: TRBD2
abundance: NA
CDR3nt: TGTGCCAGCTCACCACTCGGGACTAGCGAATCCTACGAGCAGTACTTC
CDR3aa: CASSPLGTSESYEQYF

v_gene: TRBV30
j_gene: TRBJ2-7
d_gene: TRBD1
abundance: NA
CDR3nt: TGTGCCTGGAGCGAAATCGGGACAGGGACCTACGAGCAGTACTTC
CDR3aa: CAWSEIGTGTYEQYF

v_gene: TRBV4-2
j_gene: TRBJ1-2
d_gene: TRBD1
abundance: NA
CDR3nt: TGTGCCAGCAGCCAAGCGGGGACAGGGGGCGAAACGCCTCACTTC
CDR3aa: CASSQAGTGGETPHF

v_gene: TRBV9
j_gene: TRBJ2-3
d_gene: TRBD2
abundance: NA
CDR3nt: TGTGCCAGCAGCCCACCCTTCAGCGGGAGTAAAGATACGCAGTATTTT
CDR3aa: CASSPPFSGSKDTQYF

v_gene: TRBV6-1
j_gene: TRBJ1-3
d_gene: NA
abundance: NA
CDR3nt: TGTGCCAGCAGTGTCGACCCGGGATTCTCTGGAAACACCATATATTTT
CDR3aa: CASSVDPGFSGNTIYF

v_gene: TRBV10-3
j_gene: TRBJ2-5
d_gene: TRBD2
abundance: NA
CDR3nt: TGTGCCACCCAAGGACTAGCGGACAGACAAGAGACCCAGTACTTC
CDR3aa: CATQGLADRQETQYF

v_gene: TRBV10-1
j_gene: TRBJ2-4
d_gene: TRBD2
abundance: NA
CDR3nt: TGCGCCAGCAGTGTAGGTAGCGGGGGCCGAAACATTCAGTACTTC
CDR3aa: CASSVGSGGRNIQYF

v_gene: TRBV7-9
j_gene: TRBJ2-1
d_gene: NA
abundance: NA
CDR3nt: TGTGCCAGCAGCCACGGCCGGGGGGCCCGTCGAAATGAGCAGTTCTTC
CDR3aa: CASSHGRGARRNEQFF

v_gene: TRBV27
j_gene: TRBJ1-6
d_gene: TRBD1
abundance: NA
CDR3nt: TGTGCCAGCAGTCTTTTACAGGGGGTGAAATCACCCCTCCACTTT
CDR3aa: CASSLLQGVKSPLHF

v_gene: TRBV10-1
j_gene: TRBJ2-4
d_gene: NA
abundance: NA
CDR3nt: TGCGCCAGCAGTGAGTCCCCGGGGAACATTCAGTACTTC
CDR3aa: CASSESPGNIQYF

v_gene: TRBV30
j_gene: TRBJ1-2
d_gene: NA
abundance: NA
CDR3nt: TGTGCCTGGAGTGTACAGGGCTCCAACTATGGCTACACCTTC
CDR3aa: CAWSVQGSNYGYTF

v_gene: TRBV5-6
j_gene: TRBJ2-7
d_gene: TRBD1
abundance: NA
CDR3nt: TGTGCCAGCAGCTTGGGTCCGGGACAGGGGATCTGGGAGCAGTACTTC
CDR3aa: CASSLGPGQGIWEQYF

v_gene: TRBV5-1
j_gene: TRBJ2-5
d_gene: TRBD1
abundance: NA
CDR3nt: TGCGCCAGCAGCTTTGGGACAGGGAGAGGAGAGACCCAGTACTTC
CDR3aa: CASSFGTGRGETQYF

v_gene: TRBV5-1
j_gene: TRBJ1-1
d_gene: NA
abundance: once
CDR3nt: TGCGCCAGCAGCCTGGACGGAGAGAACACTGAAGCTTTCTTT
CDR3aa: CASSLDGENTEAFF

v_gene: TRBV30
j_gene: TRBJ1-1
d_gene: TRBD1
abundance: NA
CDR3nt: TGTGCCTGGAGTGCGAGCCCGGGACAGGGGGATGCTTTCTTT
CDR3aa: CAWSASPGQGDAFF

v_gene: TRBV5-1
j_gene: TRBJ1-4
d_gene: NA
abundance: NA
CDR3nt: TGCGCCAGCAGCCCAGGACAGTTTAATGAAAAACTGTTTTTT
CDR3aa: CASSPGQFNEKLFF

v_gene: TRBV30
j_gene: TRBJ1-3
d_gene: TRBD1
abundance: NA
CDR3nt: TGTGCCTGGAGCACAGGGGGATTTGGAAACACCATATATTTT
CDR3aa: CAWSTGGFGNTIYF

v_gene: TRBV7-8
j_gene: TRBJ2-3
d_gene: TRBD2
abundance: NA
CDR3nt: TGTGCCAGCAGCCAGGGGACTAGCGGGGGGGATGGTGTTTTT
CDR3aa: CASSQGTSGGDGVF

v_gene: TRBV30
j_gene: TRBJ2-1
d_gene: TRBD2
abundance: NA
CDR3nt: TGTGCCTGGCAGGGACTAGCGGGTAATGAGCAGTTCTTC
CDR3aa: CAWQGLAGNEQFF

v_gene: TRBV2
j_gene: TRBJ1-1
d_gene: TRBD1
abundance: NA
CDR3nt: TGTGCCAGCCCTACCATAGCGACAGGGACCACTGAAGCTTTCTTT
CDR3aa: CASPTIATGTTEAFF